This T cell receptor (beta chain) emerged from a study of cytomegalovirus exposure and HLA in healthy donors. This PCR relied on a set of 60 Vbeta primers and 13 Jbeta primers. The method was immunoSEQ multiplex PCR; TCRdb's version includes in-frame clones alone and lacks a portion of them. This table has more than 85,000 clones, 79% appearing once. Trimming took off 8 bases at V and 7 bases at J, with 9 bases between the two ends. The CDR3 runs 11 residues. Germline assignment: CDR1 SNHLY and CDR2 FYNNEI. This receptor was obtained from a man aged 25-40 years in good health and CMV-seropositive. Source material: PBMCs. The rearrangement uses TRBV2 and TRBJ2-1; no clear D gene. DNA of the CDR3: TGTGCCAGCCAGCAGGTGAATGAGCAGTTCTTC. Translation: CASQQVNEQFF.